The next 9 T cell receptor beta chains were all read from a single sample in a study of T cell changes during pregnancy in multiple sclerosis. Assay: immunoSEQ multiplex PCR; the TCRdb copy retains only in-frame clones and omits some. The top ten hold 2% to 2.5% of the sample, which has 60,000 or so clones, 90% seen once. The source material was peripheral blood, sampled in the second trimester of pregnancy. The receptors were sampled from a female donor in good health, enrolled as a control in a pregnancy study.

This clone was recorded only once. The rearrangement uses TRBV19 and TRBJ2-7, with 10 bases that match TRBD2. The junction had 5 bases not matched to a gene; V was cut back by 2 bases and J by 7 bases. The CDR3 has 14 amino acids. CDR1 is LNHDA and CDR2 is SQIVND in the germline V gene (reference sequence). The CDR3 DNA reads as TGTGCCAGTAGTATAACTAGCGGGAATGGAGAGCAGTACTTC. It codes for CASSITSGNGEQYF.

The V and J genes are TRBV19 and TRBJ2-7, with TRBD2 as a possible D gene (6 bases). Trimming took 0 bases from V and 2 from J, leaving 14 bases between them. Germline assignment: CDR1 LNHDA and CDR2 SQIVND (reference sequence). The CDR3 runs 16 residues. The CDR3 loop is CASSIDRDSGTYEQYF. CDR3 bases: TGTGCCAGTAGTATAGATCGTGATAGCGGAACCTACGAGCAGTACTTC.

The chain links TRBV4-1 to TRBJ1-5; TRBD1 matches 8 bases. The germline gives CDR1 MGHRA, CDR2 YSYEKL. J lost 3 bases, V lost 4 bases, and 2 bases had no gene match. The CDR3 extends over 14 amino acids. CDR3 residues: CASSLTGDNQPQHF. Written as DNA, the CDR3 is TGCGCCAGCAGCCTGACAGGGGACAATCAGCCCCAGCATTTT.

This chain joins TRBV6-1 and TRBJ2-7; D is perhaps TRBD1 (5 bases). The CDR3 is made up of 12 amino acids. Trimming took 7 bases from V and 2 from J, leaving 9 bases between them. Per the germline V gene, CDR1 is MNHNS and CDR2 is SASEGT. The CDR3 loop is CASNDRTYEQYF. CDR3 in DNA: TGTGCCAGCAATGACAGAACCTACGAGCAGTACTTC.

The chain employs TRBV6-5 and TRBJ2-1, with 9 bases identical to TRBD1. The CDR3 runs 14 residues. Germline V lookup: CDR1 MNHEY, CDR2 SVGAGI. Trimming cost V 8 bases and J 8 bases; bases outside gene matches: 10. The DNA of the CDR3 is TGTGCCAGCCGCCGGGGGGACAGGGTGGATGAGCAGTTCTTC. Its translation: CASRRGDRVDEQFF.

This chain joins TRBV6-1 and TRBJ1-2; D is unclear. This CDR3 has 11 amino acids. The V gene lost 4 bases and the J gene lost 2 bases, with 2 bases spanning the gap. The germline V gene has CDR1 MNHNS and CDR2 SASEGT. CDR3 sequence: CASSANYGYTF. DNA of the CDR3: TGTGCCAGCAGTGCGAACTATGGCTACACCTTC.

This chain links TRBV7-3 with TRBJ2-3, with 12 bases lining up with TRBD2. V dropped 1 base and J dropped 12; count of bases not matched to a gene: 5. The CDR3 consists of 14 residues. From germline, CDR1 is SGHTA and CDR2 FQGTGA. The DNA of the CDR3 is TGTGCCAGCAGCTTAATGGCTAGCGGGGGGGTCCAGTATTTT. Protein sequence: CASSLMASGGVQYF.

This chain connects TRBV29-1 to TRBJ2-3; TRBD2 matches at 8 bases. V trimming: 7 bases; J trimming: 1 base; junction bases outside the gene matches: 4. Germline CDR1 SQVTM, CDR2 ANQGSEA. The CDR3 has 13 amino acids. The CDR3 spells CSAGGAGTDTQYF. CDR3 bases: TGCAGCGCCGGGGGGGCCGGCACAGATACGCAGTATTTT.

The chain carries TRBV28 and TRBJ1-5; 7 nucleotides match TRBD1. CDR1 MDHEN and CDR2 SYDVKM come from the germline V gene. CDR3 size: 12 residues. Unmatched junction bases numbered 3, after V lost 5 bases and J lost 8 bases. Written as DNA, the CDR3 is TGTGCCAGCAGTGTACAGGGGAAGCCCCAGCATTTT. It is translated as CASSVQGKPQHF.